The entry below describes one T cell receptor beta chain. The data stem from a study of T cell responses to AZD1222 COVID-19 vaccine. Study-level background: It was second doses at about 4 or about 12 weeks that were pooled.

After removal of 4 bases from V and 3 bases from J, the junction contained 14 bases not matched to a gene. The V gene's germline CDR1 is SGHTA and CDR2 FQGTGA. This CDR3 has 18 residues. The repertoire was sequenced with immunoSEQ multiplex PCR; TCRdb's copy has only in-frame clones and lacks some. The table records about 99,000 clones, approximately 88% of them present only once. The source of this sequence is an adult in good health. The chain recombines TRBV7-3 with TRBJ2-1, with 8 bases aligning to TRBD1. The sample in question was peripheral blood, obtained on day 0 of AZD1222 vaccination. The CDR3 spells CASSSQGGTGGYYNEQFF. The CDR3 DNA reads as TGTGCCAGCAGCTCACAGGGCGGGACAGGAGGGTACTACAATGAGCAGTTCTTC.